Following are 10 T cell receptor beta chains from one sample sequenced in a study of CD8+ T cells in alopecia areata. Following extraction, RNA underwent reverse transcription to cDNA, which served as the sequencing template. Profiled with immunoSEQ multiplex PCR; TCRdb holds only in-frame clones, not every one. The sample has some 110,000 clones, around 58% seen once. As to treatment: oral pan-JAK inhibitor, 5-10 mg twice daily. The sample consisted of CD8+ T cells sorted from blood, taken at week 4, from a patient treated with tofacitinib. These receptors all stem from a human donor with alopecia areata.

This clone was found a few times. The V and J genes are TRBV12-5 and TRBJ2-7; D possibly uses TRBD1 or TRBD2 (5 bases each). V was pared by 5 bases and J by 2 bases, with 10 bases between. CDR1 is LGHNT and CDR2 is FRNRAP in the germline V gene. CDR3 size: 13 residues. CDR3 in amino acids: CASGPGPTYEQYF. CDR3 nucleotide sequence: TGTGCTAGTGGTCCGGGACCTACCTACGAGCAGTACTTC.

The chain is built from TRBV6-5 and TRBJ2-3; 11 positions agree with TRBD1. CDR3 length: 14 amino acids. Germline lookup yields CDR1 MNHEY and CDR2 SVGAGI. V was clipped by 4 bases and J by 10 bases; unmatched bases: 7. DNA for the CDR3: TGTGCCAGCAGTTCCGGGACAGGGGGAATCCCGCAGTATTTT. Its translation: CASSSGTGGIPQYF.

The V gene is TRBV30, the J gene TRBJ1-6; no clear D gene. This CDR3 region has 14 residues. Germline values: CDR1 GTSNPN, CDR2 SVGIG (reference sequence). The V gene lost 2 bases and the J gene lost 9 bases, with 14 bases spanning the gap. CDR3 DNA sequence: TGTGCCTGGAGTTCCGGAGTAACGGGTTCACCCCTCCACTTT. Its protein is CAWSSGVTGSPLHF.

The DNA for the CDR3 is TGCGCCAGCAGCGAAGGGGACAGGGACACCGGGGAGCTGTTTTTT. Amino acids: CASSEGDRDTGELFF. The J gene is TRBJ2-2, the V gene TRBV5-1; 9 positions agree with TRBD1. This CDR3 contains 15 residues. Germline V gene data show CDR1 as SGHRS and CDR2 as YFSETQ. V was pared by 4 bases and J by 3 bases, with 4 bases of the junction left unmatched.

The V call is TRBV7-9, the J call TRBJ2-5; a weak D match, TRBD2 (6 bases). There are 13 residues in the CDR3. CDR1 is SEHNR, CDR2 FQNEAQ, per germline (reference sequence). V gave up 5 bases and J gave up 3 bases, with 10 bases separating them. The CDR3 loop reads CASSPSGEETQYF. The DNA for the CDR3 is TGTGCCAGCAGCCCCTCGGGAGAAGAGACCCAGTACTTC.

The V and J genes are TRBV29-1 and TRBJ1-1; D is ambiguous. This CDR3 has 12 residues. The V gene's germline CDR1 is SQVTM and CDR2 ANQGSEA. Trimming removed 6 bases at V and 1 base at J, with 9 bases between. The CDR3 bases are TGCAGCGTCTACGGGGAGAACACTGAAGCTTTCTTT. Amino acid sequence: CSVYGENTEAFF.

The chain joins TRBV30 to TRBJ1-6; D ambiguous. V was trimmed by 5 bases and J by 10 bases, leaving 6 bases between them. CDR3 length: 10 amino acids. From germline, CDR1 is GTSNPN and CDR2 SVGIG (reference sequence). CDR3 region: CAWGSSPLHF. Here the CDR3 DNA reads TGTGCCTGGGGGAGCTCACCCCTCCACTTT.

V and J are TRBV27 and TRBJ2-5, with 9 bases aligning to TRBD2. CDR1 MNHEY and CDR2 SMNVEV come from the germline V gene (reference sequence). The CDR3 extends over 16 amino acids. V shed 6 bases and J 2 bases; nucleotides not matched to a gene: 10. In nucleotides, the CDR3 is TGTGCCAGCAGAGGTCAGAGGCTAGCGGGGCAAGAGACCCAGTACTTC. Protein sequence: CASRGQRLAGQETQYF.

This clone appeared a few times. The chain recombines TRBV30 with TRBJ2-1, with D possibly matching TRBD1 (6 bases). This CDR3 is 12 amino acids long. Per the germline V gene, CDR1 is GTSNPN and CDR2 is SVGIG (reference sequence). The V end lost 2 bases, the J end lost 5 bases, and 7 bases lay between the germline ends. The CDR3 protein is CAWSYRDNEQFF. CDR3 nucleotide sequence: TGTGCCTGGAGTTACAGGGACAATGAGCAGTTCTTC.

This clone was seen a few times. The chain combines TRBV7-9 with TRBJ2-7; D is ambiguous. Germline-derived CDR1 and CDR2 are SEHNR and FQNEAQ (reference sequence). The CDR3 has 13 residues. The V end was cut by 1 base, the J end by 6 bases, with 10 bases between. CDR3 in DNA: TGTGCCAGCAGCTTAGGGAGAGAAAGCGAGCAGTACTTC. It translates to CASSLGRESEQYF.